This T cell receptor (beta chain) was recorded in a study of identical twins. Overall study results and limits: Out-of-frame alpha sequences shared between twins exhibited an excess of low generation probability.

A few counts support this clonotype. Its antigen is undetermined. TCRdb recomputed calls from the 5' RACE reads with MiXCR, one row per CDR3 protein. This table holds approximately 410,000 distinct CDR3 sequences, around 20% found once. Germline V gene lookup returns CDR1 LGHDT and CDR2 YNNKEL (reference sequence). The CDR3 is 16 amino acids. Trimming took 4 bases from V and 7 from J; bases not matched to a gene: 7. Every one of the donors was a healthy Caucasian. This receptor was obtained from a man in his fifties or sixties in good health. The rearrangement links TRBV3-1 to TRBJ1-6, with 10 bases matching TRBD1. The sample comprised naive T cells sorted from blood. CDR3 in DNA: TGTGCCAGCAGCCCGGGACAGGGGAAGGGGAATTCACCCCTCCACTTT. Its protein product is CASSPGQGKGNSPLHF.